This TCR beta chain was sequenced in a study of CD8+ T cells in alopecia areata. V was trimmed by 4 bases and J by 2 bases, leaving 14 bases between them. The CDR3 loop spans 15 amino acids. Germline lookup yields CDR1 SGHRS and CDR2 YFSETQ. cDNA serving as the sequencing template came from extracted, reverse transcribed RNA. Clones were sequenced by immunoSEQ multiplex PCR, and TCRdb holds only the in-frame ones, with some missing. The sample includes approximately 61,000 clones, about 96% of them seen just once. The genes are TRBV5-1 and TRBJ2-3, with D possibly TRBD2 on 6 matching bases. The sequence was collected from a human donor with alopecia areata. Sequenced material: CD8+ T cells sorted from blood, taken at week 0. The DNA for the CDR3 is TGCGCCAGCAGCCACGATTCGGGGGTCACAGATACGCAGTATTTT. Translation: CASSHDSGVTDTQYF. The entire variable domain, with the rest obtained from reference TRBV5-1 and TRBJ2-3, is as follows: KAGVTQTPRYLIKTRGQQVTLSCSPISGHRSVSWYQQTPGQGLQFLFEYFSETQRNKGNFPGRFSGRQFSNSRSEMNVSTLELGDSALYLCASSHDSGVTDTQYFGPGTRLTVL.